Listed below are T cell receptor beta chains from one sample, sequenced in a study of tumor-infiltrating lymphocytes in oesophageal squamous cell carcinoma. TCRdb processed the PCR reads anew with MiXCR; each CDR3 protein has one entry. The sample records 9,500 to 11,000 distinct CDR3 sequences, roughly 50% being singletons. The sequenced material came from esophageal tumor tissue. Receptor source: a female donor with esophageal squamous cell carcinoma. Both conserved end residues are part of each CDR3. Each record gives: clone size, D gene, V gene, J gene, CDR3 DNA, CDR3 protein. The D gene is left open where the match is weak. Clone size is given for some rows only: seen once, a few or many times, or a class if the clone is expanded.

>NA|TRBD2|TRBV27|TRBJ2-3
TGTGCCAGCAGTATCGGGACTAGCGGGAGGGCCAGGTATGGATTGCCAGATACGCAGTATTTT
CASSIGTSGRARYGLPDTQYF
>few|NA|TRBV12-3/TRBV12-4|TRBJ1-4
TGTGCCAGCAGTTGGAGGGAGAGGGAAAAACTGTTTTTT
CASSWREREKLFF
>NA|NA|TRBV7-8|TRBJ2-7
TGTGCCAGCAGTTTCCAGGAGGTCCAGTACTTC
CASSFQEVQYF
>NA|NA|TRBV11-2|TRBJ2-1
TGTGCCAGCAGCTTAGAACTAGCAAATGAGCAGTTCTTC
CASSLELANEQFF
>many|TRBD2|TRBV7-8|TRBJ2-3
TGTGCCAGCAGCTTTCGCGGGAGAGGCCCAGATACGCAGTATTTT
CASSFRGRGPDTQYF
>NA|TRBD1|TRBV7-8|TRBJ2-7
TGTGCCAGCAGCGAAGGACAGGGGCCCTCCTACGAGCAGTACTTC
CASSEGQGPSYEQYF
>medium-sized|NA|TRBV7-9|TRBJ2-2
TGTGCCAGCAGCTTTGGAGTGGACACCGGGGAGCTGTTTTTT
CASSFGVDTGELFF
>once|NA|TRBV11-3|TRBJ2-1
TGTGCCAGCAGCTTAATGAACAATGAGCAGTTCTTC
CASSLMNNEQFF
>once|NA|TRBV6-1|TRBJ2-3
TGTGCCAGCAGGCTTTACGTTGGGACAGATACGCAGTATTTT
CASRLYVGTDTQYF
>NA|NA|TRBV6-4|TRBJ2-3
TGTGCCAGAGCTCCTAGGTGGGGGAGCACAGATACGCAGTATTTT
CARAPRWGSTDTQYF
>few|NA|TRBV7-3|TRBJ2-1
TGTGCCAGCAGCGTGGGTCCCCATGACAATGAGCAGTTCTTC
CASSVGPHDNEQFF
>NA|TRBD2|TRBV6-8|TRBJ2-1
TGTGCCAGCTCCCCAGGCCTGTCTAGCGGGAGGGCCCTGCTCTATGAGCAGTTCTTC
CASSPGLSSGRALLYEQFF
>NA|NA|TRBV28|TRBJ2-3
TGTGCCAGCAGTTTATCCACTTTAGGGGCTAGAGATACGCAGTATTTT
CASSLSTLGARDTQYF
>once|TRBD1|TRBV12-3/TRBV12-4|TRBJ2-4
TGTGCCAGCAGTTTGACAGGGTCGGACATTCAGTACTTC
CASSLTGSDIQYF
>many|NA|TRBV5-1|TRBJ2-7
TGCGCCAGCAGCCAGGAAGGGACACCCATTTTTCGCTCTCTCTACGAGCAGTACTTC
CASSQEGTPIFRSLYEQYF
>once|NA|TRBV7-2|TRBJ2-7
TGTGCCAGCAGCTTAGACGGGACCTACGAGCAGTACTTC
CASSLDGTYEQYF
>NA|TRBD1|TRBV7-2|TRBJ1-2
TGTGCCAGCAGCGCGGGACAGGGGGGCTATGGCTACACCTTC
CASSAGQGGYGYTF
>NA|TRBD2|TRBV6-9|TRBJ2-1
TGTGCCAGCAGTTACACCATCCTAGCGGGGGACGACAATGAGCAGTTCTTC
CASSYTILAGDDNEQFF
>many|TRBD2|TRBV28|TRBJ2-5
TGTGCCAGCAGTTTATTAGCGGGAGGGGCGGTTTTC
CASSLLAGGAVF
>medium-sized|NA|TRBV28|TRBJ1-2
TGTGCCAGCAGTTTAGTGACAGTTTTAACTAACTATGGCTACACCTTC
CASSLVTVLTNYGYTF
>many|NA|TRBV28|TRBJ2-7
TGTGCCAGCAGTAGGACACCCGTGTATCGCGAGCAGTACTTC
CASSRTPVYREQYF
>NA|TRBD2|TRBV28|TRBJ2-7
TGTGCCAGCAGACCGGGACTAGCGGGAGTCCTCTCCTACGAGCAGTACTTC
CASRPGLAGVLSYEQYF
>NA|TRBD2|TRBV5-4|TRBJ2-1
TGTGCCAGCAGCACACAATACAGGCGGCGGGAGGGCCACAATGAGCAGTTCTTC
CASSTQYRRREGHNEQFF
>NA|NA|TRBV7-9|TRBJ2-7
TGTGCCAGCAGATTAAGGGGGGACTCCTACGAGCAGTACTTC
CASRLRGDSYEQYF
>NA|TRBD2|TRBV25-1|TRBJ2-1
TGTGCCAGCAGTCCATTCCAGCGGGAGGGCCCCAATGAGCAGTTCTTC
CASSPFQREGPNEQFF
>once|NA|TRBV12-3/TRBV12-4|TRBJ2-5
TGTGCCAGCAGCCCCTACCAGACCCAGTACTTC
CASSPYQTQYF
>medium-sized|TRBD2|TRBV5-6|TRBJ2-7
TGTGCCAGCAGCTCCCCAGGCGGGGGAAGCTCCTACGAGCAGTACTTC
CASSSPGGGSSYEQYF
>few|NA|TRBV11-3|TRBJ2-3
TGTGCCAGCAGCTTAGGTGGCGTCAGGGTAGGATCAGATACGCAGTATTTT
CASSLGGVRVGSDTQYF
>once|TRBD2|TRBV5-6|TRBJ2-1
TGTGCCAGCAGCTTGGCCAATTGGGACTACCGCAACAATGAGCAGTTCTTC
CASSLANWDYRNNEQFF
>NA|TRBD2|TRBV6-1|TRBJ2-3
TGTGCCAGCAGTGATCAGACTAGCGGGGCAGATACGCAGTATTTT
CASSDQTSGADTQYF
>few|TRBD2|TRBV7-3|TRBJ2-1
TGTGCCAGCAGCATTACCGGCGGGAGCAATGAGCAGTTCTTC
CASSITGGSNEQFF
>NA|TRBD1|TRBV7-3|TRBJ1-1
TGTGCCAGCAGCTCGAGACCCCGACAGGGGGACACTGAAGCTTTCTTT
CASSSRPRQGDTEAFF
>NA|NA|TRBV7-3|TRBJ2-7
TGTGCCAGCAGCTTAACTAGCGGAACTAGCACAGATACGCAGTACTTC
CASSLTSGTSTDTQYF
>NA|TRBD2|TRBV6-5|TRBJ2-1
TGTGCCAGCAGTTCACGGGGACTAGCCCACAATGAGCAGTTCTTC
CASSSRGLAHNEQFF
>NA|NA|TRBV27|TRBJ2-1
TGTGCCAGCAGTTTTTTTCGGACGGTAGACAATGAGCAGTTCTTC
CASSFFRTVDNEQFF
>once|TRBD1|TRBV28|TRBJ2-4
TGTGCCAGCAGTCGACAGGGTGGCAAAAACATTCAGTACTTC
CASSRQGGKNIQYF
>NA|NA|TRBV24-1|TRBJ2-5
TGTGCCACCAGTGATCCCGGGGCTAGGGAGACCCAGTACTTC
CATSDPGARETQYF
>NA|NA|TRBV7-2|TRBJ2-7
TGTGCCAGCAGCTTAGTCTCCAGGGGGGGACACGAGCAGTACTTC
CASSLVSRGGHEQYF
>NA|NA|TRBV7-2|TRBJ2-3
TGTGCCAGCAGCTTAGCGCGGGCAGATACGCAGTATTTT
CASSLARADTQYF
>NA|TRBD2|TRBV7-6|TRBJ2-2
TGTGCCAGCAGCTTAGGAGCGGGAGGGCCGGGCACCGGGGAGCTGTTTTTT
CASSLGAGGPGTGELFF
>NA|NA|TRBV28|TRBJ1-2
TGTGCCAGCAGTTCACCCTCCGGGAATAACTATGGCTACACCTTC
CASSSPSGNNYGYTF
>NA|TRBD2|TRBV10-3|TRBJ2-5
TGTGCCATCAGTGGGGGACTAGCGGGACTGGAGACCCAGTACTTC
CAISGGLAGLETQYF
>many|NA|TRBV7-2|TRBJ2-7
TGTGCCAGCAGCCCAACGAGGGCCTACGAGCAGTACTTC
CASSPTRAYEQYF
>NA|NA|TRBV6-1|TRBJ1-3
TGTGCCAGCAGTAGATCGGAGACTGGAAACACCATATATTTT
CASSRSETGNTIYF
>few|TRBD2|TRBV30|TRBJ2-3
TGTGCCTGGAGTCCCCCCCACGGGAGGAATGCTACGCAGTATTTT
CAWSPPHGRNATQYF
>NA|TRBD2|TRBV7-3|TRBJ2-4
TGTGCCAGCAGCTTCTTAGCGGGAGGTACAGATACGCAGTACTTC
CASSFLAGGTDTQYF
>NA|TRBD2|TRBV7-6|TRBJ2-3
TGTGCCAGCAGCTTAGGGGCTGGGGCTAGCGGGAGAACTAGCACAGATACGCAGTATTTT
CASSLGAGASGRTSTDTQYF
>many|NA|TRBV6-1|TRBJ2-7
TGTGCCAGCAGTCAAGGGTTACAGGGCGGCTCCTACAATGAGCAGTACTTC
CASSQGLQGGSYNEQYF
>NA|NA|TRBV7-2|TRBJ1-5
TGTGCCAGCAGCTTAGCGAAGAATCAGCCCCAGCATTTT
CASSLAKNQPQHF
>NA|NA|TRBV29-1|TRBJ2-3
TGCAGCGACAATAGGGGTCCCTACGAGCAGTATTTT
CSDNRGPYEQYF
>few|NA|TRBV5-1|TRBJ2-2
TGCGCCAGCAGCTTGGTCGCGGCCCAGAACACCGGGGAGCTGTTTTTT
CASSLVAAQNTGELFF